A selection of T cell receptor beta chains follows, all from one sample in a study of cytomegalovirus exposure and HLA in healthy donors. Libraries were prepared by immunoSEQ multiplex PCR; TCRdb keeps only in-frame clonotypes and omits some of them. Of approximately 150,000 clones in the sample, about 77% are singletons; the top ten hold approximately 1.3%. Sequenced material: PBMCs. These receptors were taken from a man aged 30 to 45 in good health and CMV-seronegative. Each CDR3 is given with its conserved first and last residue. The order of the fields is clone size, V gene, J gene, D gene, CDR3 protein, CDR3 DNA. The D gene is left open where the match is weak. Size is omitted from some rows. Given values are once, few, many or a class for expanded clones.

>NA|TRBV7-2|TRBJ2-2|TRBD1
CASSSSFGQGPNTGELFF
TGTGCCAGCAGTTCATCCTTTGGACAGGGACCGAACACCGGGGAGCTGTTTTTT
>NA|TRBV2|TRBJ2-7|NA
CASNIDSYEQYF
TGTGCCAGCAATATCGACAGCTACGAGCAGTACTTC
>few|TRBV6-4|TRBJ2-3|TRBD1
CASSEGQGADTQYF
TGTGCCAGCAGTGAGGGACAGGGGGCGGATACGCAGTATTTT
>NA|TRBV5-4|TRBJ2-7|TRBD2
CASSTLAGGSYEQYF
TGTGCCAGCAGTACACTAGCGGGAGGGTCCTACGAGCAGTACTTC
>NA|TRBV4-3|TRBJ2-3|TRBD2
CASSLYSTSGTSDTQYF
TGCGCCAGCAGCCTATACTCGACTAGCGGGACCTCAGATACGCAGTATTTT
>NA|TRBV15|TRBJ2-1|NA
CATSIPGAGPLFF
TGTGCCACCAGCATCCCCGGGGCGGGGCCTCTGTTCTTC
>NA|TRBV4-1|TRBJ2-5|NA
CASSQEGGVETQYF
TGCGCCAGCAGCCAAGAGGGCGGGGTGGAGACCCAGTACTTC
>few|TRBV27|TRBJ2-6|NA
CASTPAGFSGANVLTF
TGTGCCAGCACCCCTGCGGGGTTCTCTGGGGCCAACGTCCTGACTTTC
>NA|TRBV5-8|TRBJ1-3|NA
CASSLGLWPSGNTIYF
TGTGCCAGCAGCTTGGGGTTGTGGCCTTCTGGAAACACCATATATTTT
>NA|TRBV27|TRBJ1-5|NA
CASSLLGAQPQHF
TGTGCCAGCAGTTTATTAGGGGCCCAGCCCCAGCATTTT
>NA|TRBV5-1|TRBJ2-7|NA
CASSLRGAGAYEQYF
TGCGCCAGCAGCTTGCGGGGGGCGGGGGCCTACGAGCAGTACTTC
>NA|TRBV12-2|TRBJ2-2|NA
CASHQELAGRNTGELFF
TGTGCAAGTCACCAGGAACTAGCGGGTCGGAACACCGGGGAGCTGTTTTTT
>NA|TRBV9|TRBJ1-2|NA
CASSVVAGLNYGYTF
TGTGCCAGCAGCGTAGTGGCGGGCCTTAACTATGGCTACACCTTC
>NA|TRBV25-1|TRBJ2-6|NA
CASSEHTRGPSGANVLTF
TGTGCCAGCAGTGAACACACCCGGGGTCCCTCTGGGGCCAACGTCCTGACTTTC
>NA|TRBV5-1|TRBJ2-7|NA
CASSQTYEQYF
TGCGCCAGCAGCCAGACCTACGAGCAGTACTTC
>NA|TRBV6-6|TRBJ2-5|TRBD1
CASSKGQGVKTQYF
TGTGCCAGCAGCAAGGGACAGGGAGTGAAGACCCAGTACTTC
>NA|TRBV5-5|TRBJ2-7|NA
CASSLGVVLYEQYF
TGTGCCAGCAGCTTAGGAGTCGTCCTTTACGAGCAGTACTTC
>NA|TRBV5-6|TRBJ2-1|TRBD2
CASSNRGGAAENEQFF
TGTGCCAGCAGCAATCGCGGGGGGGCCGCGGAGAATGAGCAGTTCTTC
>NA|TRBV4-1|TRBJ2-2|TRBD2
CASSQAPGLAIVNTGELFF
TGCGCCAGCAGCCAGGCCCCGGGACTAGCGATCGTCAACACCGGGGAGCTGTTTTTT
>NA|TRBV11-1|TRBJ2-5|TRBD1
CASSLGTGKVLGETQYF
TGTGCCAGCAGCCTCGGGACAGGGAAAGTTTTGGGTGAGACCCAGTACTTC
>once|TRBV9|TRBJ1-3|NA
CASSVDWGRSGNTIYF
TGTGCCAGCAGCGTAGATTGGGGGCGTTCTGGAAACACCATATATTTT
>NA|TRBV4-2|TRBJ2-7|TRBD1
CASSPGTDVTGQYF
TGTGCCAGCAGCCCCGGGACAGATGTTACCGGGCAGTACTTC